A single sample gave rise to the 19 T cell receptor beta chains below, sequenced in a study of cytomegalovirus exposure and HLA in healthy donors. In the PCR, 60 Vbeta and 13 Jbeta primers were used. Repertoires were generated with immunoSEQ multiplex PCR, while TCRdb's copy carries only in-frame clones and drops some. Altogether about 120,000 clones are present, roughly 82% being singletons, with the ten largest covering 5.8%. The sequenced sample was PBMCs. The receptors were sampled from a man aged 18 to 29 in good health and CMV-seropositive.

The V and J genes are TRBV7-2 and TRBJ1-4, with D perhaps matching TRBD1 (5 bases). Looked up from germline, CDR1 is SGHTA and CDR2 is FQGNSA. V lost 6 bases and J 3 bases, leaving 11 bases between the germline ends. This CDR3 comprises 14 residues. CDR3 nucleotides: TGTGCCAGCAGGCAAGGGGCGGCTAATGAAAAACTGTTTTTT. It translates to CASRQGAANEKLFF.

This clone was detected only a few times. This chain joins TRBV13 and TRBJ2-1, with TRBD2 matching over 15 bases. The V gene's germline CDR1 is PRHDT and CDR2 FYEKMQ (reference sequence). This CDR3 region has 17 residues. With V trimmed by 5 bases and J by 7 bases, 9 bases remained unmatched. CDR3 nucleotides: TGTGCCAGCAGCCCCGCCGGACTAGCGGGAGGGTGGAATGAGCAGTTCTTC. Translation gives CASSPAGLAGGWNEQFF.

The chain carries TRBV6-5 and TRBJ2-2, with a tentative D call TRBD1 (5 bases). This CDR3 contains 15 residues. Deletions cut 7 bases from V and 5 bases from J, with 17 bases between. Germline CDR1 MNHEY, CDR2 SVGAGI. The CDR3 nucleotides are TGTGCCAGCACCCTGACAGAGCCAGCTACCGGGGAGCTGTTTTTT. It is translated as CASTLTEPATGELFF.

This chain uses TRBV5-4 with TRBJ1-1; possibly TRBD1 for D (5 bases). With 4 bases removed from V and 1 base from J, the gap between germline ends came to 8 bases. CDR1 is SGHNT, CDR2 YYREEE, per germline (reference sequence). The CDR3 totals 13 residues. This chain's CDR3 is CASSETANTEAFF. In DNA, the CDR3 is TGTGCCAGCAGCGAGACAGCGAACACTGAAGCTTTCTTT.

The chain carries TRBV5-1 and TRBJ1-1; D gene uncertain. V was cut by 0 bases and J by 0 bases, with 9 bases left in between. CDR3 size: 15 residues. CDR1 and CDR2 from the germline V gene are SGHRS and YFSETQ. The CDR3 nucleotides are TGCGCCAGCAGCTTGGATCCGGGTATGAACACTGAAGCTTTCTTT. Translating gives CASSLDPGMNTEAFF.

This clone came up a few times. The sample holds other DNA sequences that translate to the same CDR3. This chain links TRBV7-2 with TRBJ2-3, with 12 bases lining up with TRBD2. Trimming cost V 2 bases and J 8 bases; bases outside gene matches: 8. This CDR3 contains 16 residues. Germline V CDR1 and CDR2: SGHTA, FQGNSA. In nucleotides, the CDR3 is TGTGCCAGCAGCTTAACGCTAGCGGGGGGGCCCAGTACGCAGTATTTT. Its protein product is CASSLTLAGGPSTQYF. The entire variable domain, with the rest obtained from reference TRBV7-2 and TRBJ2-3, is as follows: GAGVSQSPSNKVTEKGKDVELRCDPISGHTALYWYRQSLGQGLEFLIYFQGNSAPDKSGLPSDRFSAERTGGSVSTLTIQRTQQEDSAVYLCASSLTLAGGPSTQYFGPGTRLTVL.

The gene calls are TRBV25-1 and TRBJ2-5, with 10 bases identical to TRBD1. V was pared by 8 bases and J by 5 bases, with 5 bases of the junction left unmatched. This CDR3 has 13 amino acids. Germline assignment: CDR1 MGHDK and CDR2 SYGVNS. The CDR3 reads CASGDRGFETQYF. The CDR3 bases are TGTGCCAGCGGGGACAGGGGTTTCGAGACCCAGTACTTC. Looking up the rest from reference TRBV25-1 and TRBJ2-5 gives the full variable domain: EADIYQTPRYLVIGTGKKITLECSQTMGHDKMYWYQQDPGMELHLIHYSYGVNSTEKGDLSSESTVSRIRTEHFPLTLESARPSHTSQYLCASGDRGFETQYFGPGTRLLVL.

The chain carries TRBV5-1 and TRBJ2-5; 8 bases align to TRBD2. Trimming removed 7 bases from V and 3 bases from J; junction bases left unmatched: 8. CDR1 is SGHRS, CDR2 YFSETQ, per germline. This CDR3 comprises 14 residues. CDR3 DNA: TGCGCCAGCTCCGGGGGTAGCGGGAAAGAGACCCAGTACTTC. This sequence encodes CASSGGSGKETQYF.

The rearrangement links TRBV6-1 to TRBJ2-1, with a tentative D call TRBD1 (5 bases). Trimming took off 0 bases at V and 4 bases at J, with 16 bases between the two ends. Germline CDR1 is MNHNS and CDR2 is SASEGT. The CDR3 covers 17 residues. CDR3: CASSEAVHSKGYNEQFF. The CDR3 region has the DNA TGTGCCAGCAGTGAAGCGGTTCACAGCAAGGGGTACAATGAGCAGTTCTTC.

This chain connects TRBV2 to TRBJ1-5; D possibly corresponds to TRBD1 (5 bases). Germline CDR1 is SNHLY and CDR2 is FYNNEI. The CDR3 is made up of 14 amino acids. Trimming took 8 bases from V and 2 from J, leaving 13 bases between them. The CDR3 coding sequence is TGTGCCAGCGGGGCAGGGTGGGGCAATCAGCCCCAGCATTTT. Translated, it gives CASGAGWGNQPQHF.

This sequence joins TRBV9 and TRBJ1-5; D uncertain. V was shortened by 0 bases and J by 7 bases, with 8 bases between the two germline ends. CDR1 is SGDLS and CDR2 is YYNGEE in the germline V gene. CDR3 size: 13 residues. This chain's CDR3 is CASSVGSSQPQHF. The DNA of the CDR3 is TGTGCCAGCAGCGTAGGGAGTTCACAGCCCCAGCATTTT.

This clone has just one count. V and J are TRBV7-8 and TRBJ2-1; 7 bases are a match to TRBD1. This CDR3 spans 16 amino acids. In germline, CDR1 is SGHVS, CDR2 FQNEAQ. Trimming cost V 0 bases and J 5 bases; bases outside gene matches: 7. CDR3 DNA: TGTGCCAGCAGCTTAGCGAGGAGACAGGGTAACAATGAGCAGTTCTTC. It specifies CASSLARRQGNNEQFF.

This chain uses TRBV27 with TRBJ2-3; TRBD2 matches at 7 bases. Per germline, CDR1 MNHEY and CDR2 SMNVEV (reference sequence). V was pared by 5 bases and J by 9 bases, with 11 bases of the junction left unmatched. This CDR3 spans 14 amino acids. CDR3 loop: CASSPGLSTRTQYF. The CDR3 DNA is TGTGCCAGCAGTCCGGGACTATCCACCCGGACGCAGTATTTT.

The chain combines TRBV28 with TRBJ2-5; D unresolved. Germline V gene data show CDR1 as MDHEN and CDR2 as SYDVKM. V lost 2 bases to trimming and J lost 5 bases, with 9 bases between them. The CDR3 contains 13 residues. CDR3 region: CASSLLREETQYF. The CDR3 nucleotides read TGTGCCAGCAGTTTACTACGCGAGGAGACCCAGTACTTC.

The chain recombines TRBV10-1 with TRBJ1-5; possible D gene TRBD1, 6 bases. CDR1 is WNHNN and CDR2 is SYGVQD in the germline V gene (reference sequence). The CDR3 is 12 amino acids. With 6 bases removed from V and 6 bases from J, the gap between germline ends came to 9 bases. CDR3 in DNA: TGCGCCAGCAGGGGGACAATTCAGCCCCAGCATTTT. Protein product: CASRGTIQPQHF.

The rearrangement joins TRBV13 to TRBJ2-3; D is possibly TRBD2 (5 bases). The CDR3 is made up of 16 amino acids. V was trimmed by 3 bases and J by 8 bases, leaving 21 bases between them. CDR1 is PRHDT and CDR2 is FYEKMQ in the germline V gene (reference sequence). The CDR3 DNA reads TGTGCCAGCAGCTTGGTTACTAGTCCTCTCGCGGCTACGCAGTATTTT. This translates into CASSLVTSPLAATQYF.

The CDR3 sequence: CASSLSDTGELFF. The CDR3 DNA reads TGCGCCAGCAGCTTGTCAGACACCGGGGAGCTGTTTTTT. V and J are TRBV5-1 and TRBJ2-2; D is uncertain. The CDR3 covers 13 residues. Germline-derived CDR1 and CDR2 are SGHRS and YFSETQ. The V end was cut by 1 base, the J end by 3 bases, with 4 bases between. Full variable domain (rest looked up from reference TRBV5-1 and TRBJ2-2): KAGVTQTPRYLIKTRGQQVTLSCSPISGHRSVSWYQQTPGQGLQFLFEYFSETQRNKGNFPGRFSGRQFSNSRSEMNVSTLELGDSALYLCASSLSDTGELFFGEGSRLTVL.

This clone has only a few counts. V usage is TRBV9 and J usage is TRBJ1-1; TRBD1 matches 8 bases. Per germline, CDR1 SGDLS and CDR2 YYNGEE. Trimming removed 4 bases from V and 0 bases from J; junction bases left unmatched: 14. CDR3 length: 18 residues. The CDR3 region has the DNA TGTGCCAGCAGCCAATCCACCCGGCCAGGGGGCCTGAACACTGAAGCTTTCTTT. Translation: CASSQSTRPGGLNTEAFF. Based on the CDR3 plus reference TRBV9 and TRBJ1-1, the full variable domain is DSGVTQTPKHLITATGQRVTLRCSPRSGDLSVYWYQQSLDQGLQFLIQYYNGEERAKGNILERFSAQQFPDLHSELNLSSLELGDSALYFCASSQSTRPGGLNTEAFFGQGTRLTVV.

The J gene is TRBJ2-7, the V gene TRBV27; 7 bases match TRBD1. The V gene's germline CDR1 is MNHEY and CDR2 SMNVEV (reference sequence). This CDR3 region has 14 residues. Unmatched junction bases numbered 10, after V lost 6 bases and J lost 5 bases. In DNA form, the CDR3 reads TGTGCCAGCAGCCGCATACAGGGGTTCAACGAGCAGTACTTC. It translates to CASSRIQGFNEQYF.